The 13 T cell receptor beta chains in this list originate from one sample, sequenced in a study of beta chain features in type 1 diabetes. Which antigens these TCRs recognize remains unknown. Expressed TCRB transcripts were sequenced because the entire RNA isolate underwent reverse transcription. Only in-frame clones appear in the TCRdb table, and some are missing; sequencing was by immunoSEQ multiplex PCR. The data hold around 250,000 clones, with 24% observed a single time. General study points: Moderate yet significant TCRB CDR3 shortening was seen in Type 1 diabetes patients in all four CD4+ subsets.

Sequenced material: naive CD4+ T cells from blood. Receptor source: a woman in her twenties or thirties with type 1 diabetes.

Points on this clone: At the DNA level, this CDR3 is encoded by other sequences in the same sample as well. The chain is built from TRBV19 and TRBJ2-2, with 9 bases aligning to TRBD2. This CDR3 comprises 14 residues. With V trimmed by 6 bases and J by 1 base, 0 bases remained unmatched. Germline V gene sequence: CDR1 LNHDA, CDR2 SQIVND (reference sequence). CDR3 residues: CASRTSGNTGELFF. CDR3 nucleotides: TGTGCCAGTAGGACTAGCGGGAACACCGGGGAGCTGTTTTTT.

CDR3 residues: CASRGDRGDGYTF. DNA of the CDR3: TGTGCCAGCAGGGGAGACAGGGGGGATGGCTACACCTTC. V usage is TRBV2 and J usage is TRBJ1-2, with 9 positions matching TRBD1. The length of the CDR3 is 13 residues. The germline CDR1 and CDR2 sequences are SNHLY and FYNNEI. V shed 6 bases, J shed 6 bases, and the junction held 5 bases outside the gene matches.

The chain links TRBV4-1 to TRBJ2-1, with D unresolved. The CDR3 spans 13 residues. Germline CDR1 is MGHRA and CDR2 is YSYEKL. Trimming pared 4 bases from V and 8 bases from J, leaving 12 bases between. The CDR3 reads CASSRLNIDEQFF. The CDR3, as DNA: TGCGCCAGCAGCCGCCTTAATATAGATGAGCAGTTCTTC.

This clone was seen only a few times. This rearrangement joins TRBV6-6 to TRBJ2-3, with D maybe TRBD2 (5 bases). V was cut by 9 bases and J by 3 bases, with 19 bases left in between. Per the germline V gene, CDR1 is MNHNY and CDR2 is SVGAGI (reference sequence). The CDR3 sequence is 15 residues long. The CDR3 DNA reads as TGTGCCAGTAACGGACTGTTGCGGCGGACAGATACGCAGTATTTT. Translation: CASNGLLRRTDTQYF.

This clone turned up a few times. CDR3 sequence reads: CAWSTLYRETGELFF. CDR3 sequence (DNA): TGTGCCTGGAGTACTCTATACAGGGAAACCGGGGAGCTGTTTTTT. The chain recombines TRBV30 with TRBJ2-2; D possibly corresponds to TRBD1 (6 bases). Trimming pared 2 bases from V and 5 bases from J, leaving 15 bases between. The CDR3 has 15 residues. Germline-derived CDR1 and CDR2 are GTSNPN and SVGIG (reference sequence).

Comments on this clone: Other DNA sequences from this sample encode an identical CDR3 as well. The chain couples TRBV28 to TRBJ2-5; the match to TRBD1 covers 7 bases. The CDR3 has 13 residues. Trimming cost V 6 bases and J 1 base; bases outside gene matches: 2. Germline CDR1 is MDHEN and CDR2 is SYDVKM. The CDR3 spells CASRRTGQETQYF. As DNA, the CDR3 is TGTGCCAGCAGACGGACAGGCCAAGAGACCCAGTACTTC. Complete variable domain (other parts from reference TRBV28 and TRBJ2-5): DVKVTQSSRYLVKRTGEKVFLECVQDMDHENMFWYRQDPGLGLRLIYFSYDVKMKEKGDIPEGYSVSREKKERFSLILESASTNQTSMYLCASRRTGQETQYFGPGTRLLVL.

The chain carries TRBV7-8 and TRBJ2-7; 8 nucleotides agree with TRBD2. This CDR3 contains 12 residues. CDR1 and CDR2 from the germline V gene are SGHVS and FQNEAQ. V lost 8 bases and J lost 0; bases outside the gene matches: 0. Here the CDR3 DNA reads TGTGCCAGCGGGACTAGCTCCTACGAGCAGTACTTC. Protein: CASGTSSYEQYF.

This clone was counted only a few times. The genes are TRBV7-2 and TRBJ2-2; TRBD2 is a possible D gene (6 bases). Trimming took 5 bases from V and 6 from J, leaving 10 bases between them. This CDR3 is built from 13 residues. In germline, CDR1 is SGHTA, CDR2 FQGNSA. In DNA form, the CDR3 reads TGTGCCAGCAGCCAGTGGGGGGCCGGGGAGCTGTTTTTT. This encodes CASSQWGAGELFF.

The chain employs TRBV19 and TRBJ1-5; D is perhaps TRBD1 (5 bases). In germline, CDR1 is LNHDA, CDR2 SQIVND (reference sequence). This CDR3 is built from 14 residues. Trimming took 6 bases from V and 5 from J, leaving 14 bases between them. In DNA, the CDR3 is TGTGCCAGTAGCGGCCCAGGGCCCGATCAGCCCCAGCATTTT. This sequence encodes CASSGPGPDQPQHF.

The V call is TRBV29-1, the J call TRBJ2-3; tentative D call: TRBD2 (6 bases). Germline V gene sequence: CDR1 SQVTM, CDR2 ANQGSEA. Trimming took off 6 bases at V and 0 bases at J, with 16 bases between the two ends. This CDR3 spans 15 amino acids. The CDR3 DNA follows: TGCAGCGTGAGGGGCCTAGCGACTAGCACAGATACGCAGTATTTT. This encodes CSVRGLATSTDTQYF.

In this sample, this clone turned up a few times. This rearrangement joins TRBV4-1 to TRBJ1-1, with 8 nucleotides matching TRBD1. Germline CDR1 reads MGHRA; CDR2 reads YSYEKL. The CDR3 runs 14 residues. V lost 4 bases and J lost 6; bases outside the gene matches: 7. The CDR3 loop reads CASSPGQGFAEAFF. CDR3 nucleotide sequence: TGCGCCAGCAGCCCAGGACAGGGTTTCGCTGAAGCTTTCTTT.

With regard to this clone: The junction and the germline gene differ at one end; a read error may be behind it. V is TRBV20-1 and J is TRBJ2-7; 7 bases line up with TRBD1. CDR3 length equals 10 residues. Per germline, CDR1 DFQATT and CDR2 SNEGSKA (reference sequence). The CDR3 region has the DNA TGCAGTGCTAGAACCGGGACAGTGGACTTC. This encodes CSARTGTVDF.

V gene TRBV10-3 combines with J gene TRBJ2-1; 13 nucleotides agree with TRBD2. The CDR3 is made up of 12 amino acids. With V trimmed by 10 bases and J by 8 bases, 2 bases remained unmatched. CDR1 is ENHRY and CDR2 is SYGVKD in the germline V gene. The CDR3 spells CATGLAGDEQFF. The CDR3 DNA reads TGTGCCACAGGACTAGCGGGAGATGAGCAGTTCTTC.